The sequence of this T cell receptor beta chain was determined in a study of T cells in Graves' hyperthyroidism and ophthalmopathy. Amplified TCR beta CDR3 regions came from RNA transcripts. The TCR CDR3 was amplified in a first-round RT-PCR using the HTBI primer set. TCRdb passed the multiplex PCR reads through MiXCR, listing each CDR3 protein once. Among 500,000 to 600,000 distinct CDR3 sequences listed, approximately 15% were seen once. CDR1 is SGHDN, CDR2 FVKESK, per germline. The CDR3 runs 17 residues. V lost 1 base, J lost 5 bases, and 20 bases lay in between. The chain couples TRBV14 to TRBJ1-1; possible D gene TRBD1, 5 bases. The sequence was obtained from a woman younger than 30 with Graves' hyperthyroidism. Source material: blood. This CDR3 is CASSQAQVIRGLTEAFF. In DNA form, the CDR3 reads TGTGCCAGCAGCCAAGCGCAGGTCATTAGGGGCCTGACTGAAGCTTTCTTT.